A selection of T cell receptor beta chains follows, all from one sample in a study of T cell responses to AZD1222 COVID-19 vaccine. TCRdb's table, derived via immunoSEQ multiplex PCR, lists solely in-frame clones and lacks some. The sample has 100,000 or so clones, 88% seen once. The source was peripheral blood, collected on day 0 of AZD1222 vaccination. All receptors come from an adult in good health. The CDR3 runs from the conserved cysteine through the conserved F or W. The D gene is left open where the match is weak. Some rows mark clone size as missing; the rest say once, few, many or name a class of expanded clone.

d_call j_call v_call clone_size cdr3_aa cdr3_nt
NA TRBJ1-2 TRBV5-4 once CASSQDSSGPLYGYTF TGTGCCAGCAGCCAGGACAGCTCCGGGCCTCTCTATGGCTACACCTTC
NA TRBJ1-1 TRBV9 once CASSVGEARTEAFF TGTGCCAGCAGCGTAGGCGAAGCGCGCACTGAAGCTTTCTTT
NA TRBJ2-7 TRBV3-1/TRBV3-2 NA CASSRTRSLYEQYF TGTGCCAGCAGCCGCACACGGAGCCTCTACGAGCAGTACTTC
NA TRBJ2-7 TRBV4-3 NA CASSQERAESYEQYF TGCGCCAGCAGCCAAGAGAGGGCCGAGTCCTACGAGCAGTACTTC
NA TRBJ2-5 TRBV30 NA CAWSVGQQETQYF TGTGCCTGGAGTGTAGGACAGCAAGAGACCCAGTACTTC
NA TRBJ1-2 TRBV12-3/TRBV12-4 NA CASSFQTNYGYTF TGTGCCAGCAGTTTTCAGACTAACTATGGCTACACCTTC
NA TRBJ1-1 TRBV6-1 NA CASSDQRWTAFF TGTGCCAGCAGTGACCAGAGATGGACAGCTTTCTTT
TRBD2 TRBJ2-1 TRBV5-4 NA CASSLVAGVINEQFF TGTGCCAGCAGCTTGGTAGCGGGAGTCATCAATGAGCAGTTCTTC
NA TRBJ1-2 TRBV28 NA CASSFLGSYYGYTF TGTGCCAGCAGTTTTTTGGGAAGCTACTATGGCTACACCTTC
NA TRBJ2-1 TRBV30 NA CAWGNNEQFF TGTGCCTGGGGGAACAATGAGCAGTTCTTC
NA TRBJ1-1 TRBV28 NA CASSLRDPGTEAFF TGTGCCAGCAGTCTGCGGGACCCGGGCACTGAAGCTTTCTTT
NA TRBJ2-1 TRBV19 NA CASSPQSPGLPTHEQFF TGTGCCAGTAGCCCGCAGAGTCCGGGACTCCCAACCCATGAGCAGTTCTTC
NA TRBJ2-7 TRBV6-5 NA CASSNRDTKNEQYF TGTGCCAGCAGTAACCGGGACACCAAGAACGAGCAGTACTTC
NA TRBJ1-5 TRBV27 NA CASSLGGGDQPQHF TGTGCCAGCAGTTTGGGGGGGGGAGATCAGCCCCAGCATTTT
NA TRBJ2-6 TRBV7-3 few CASKFSGANVLTF TGTGCCAGCAAGTTCTCTGGGGCCAACGTCCTGACTTTC
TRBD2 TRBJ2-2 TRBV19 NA CASSRLAGGAGELFF TGTGCCAGTAGTAGACTAGCGGGAGGGGCCGGGGAGCTGTTTTTT
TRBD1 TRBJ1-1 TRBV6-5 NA CASTGQGRGTEAFF TGTGCCAGCACCGGACAGGGGAGAGGCACTGAAGCTTTCTTT
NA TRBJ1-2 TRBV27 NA CASSSNSGTGGGYTF TGTGCCAGCAGTTCTAACTCCGGGACGGGCGGTGGCTACACCTTC
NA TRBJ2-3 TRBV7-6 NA CASSFRDPTDTQYF TGTGCCAGCAGCTTCCGGGACCCCACAGATACGCAGTATTTT
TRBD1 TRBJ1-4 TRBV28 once CASSGSGTGSEKLFF TGTGCCAGCAGTGGATCCGGGACAGGGAGCGAAAAACTGTTTTTT
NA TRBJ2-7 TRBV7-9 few CASSPPFRLGNEQYF TGTGCCAGCAGCCCACCCTTTAGGTTGGGCAACGAGCAGTACTTC
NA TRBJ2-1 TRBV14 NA CASSLGPSVHEQFF TGTGCCAGCAGCCTGGGCCCCTCTGTGCATGAGCAGTTCTTC
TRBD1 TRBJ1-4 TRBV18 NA CASSLSRDRTNEKLFF TGTGCCAGCTCACTATCCCGGGACAGGACCAACGAAAAACTGTTTTTT
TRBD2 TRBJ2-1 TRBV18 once CASSPPAGGDNEQFF TGTGCCAGCTCACCCCCTGCGGGAGGGGACAATGAGCAGTTCTTC
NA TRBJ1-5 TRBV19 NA CASSTLGLGNQPQHF TGTGCCAGTAGTACTCTCGGGTTGGGCAATCAGCCCCAGCATTTT
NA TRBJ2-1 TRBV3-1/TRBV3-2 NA CASSQDILAKQFF TGTGCCAGCAGCCAAGATATACTAGCAAAGCAGTTCTTC
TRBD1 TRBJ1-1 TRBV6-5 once CASRLQGADEAFF TGTGCCAGCAGGTTACAGGGGGCGGATGAAGCTTTCTTT
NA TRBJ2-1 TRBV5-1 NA CASSTDGRYNNEQFF TGCGCCAGCAGCACGGACGGGAGATATAACAATGAGCAGTTCTTC
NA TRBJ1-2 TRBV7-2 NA CASSLGDSGGRGYTF TGTGCCAGCAGCTTAGGTGACAGCGGAGGTAGAGGCTACACCTTC
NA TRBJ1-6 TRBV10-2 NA CASSESKGSYNSPLHF TGCGCCAGCAGTGAGTCGAAGGGTTCCTATAATTCACCCCTCCACTTT
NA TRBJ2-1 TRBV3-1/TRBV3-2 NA CASTARDPSNEQFF TGTGCCAGCACCGCCAGGGACCCCAGCAATGAGCAGTTCTTC
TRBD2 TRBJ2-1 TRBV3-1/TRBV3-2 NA CASSHTSGAYNEQFF TGTGCCAGCAGCCATACTAGCGGTGCCTACAATGAGCAGTTCTTC
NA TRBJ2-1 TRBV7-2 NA CASSKQVHEQFF TGTGCCAGCAGCAAACAGGTCCATGAGCAGTTCTTC
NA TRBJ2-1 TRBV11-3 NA CASSLGGGKYNEQFF TGTGCCAGCAGCTTGGGAGGGGGAAAGTACAATGAGCAGTTCTTC
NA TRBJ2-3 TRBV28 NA CASSFSAARVNTQYF TGTGCCAGCAGTTTCTCAGCGGCTCGCGTGAATACGCAGTATTTT
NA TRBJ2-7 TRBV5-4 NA CASSFREVPYEQYF TGTGCCAGCAGCTTTAGAGAGGTCCCCTACGAGCAGTACTTC
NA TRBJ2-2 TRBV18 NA CASSPNGANSNTGELFF TGTGCCAGCTCACCCAACGGGGCTAACTCGAACACCGGGGAGCTGTTTTTT
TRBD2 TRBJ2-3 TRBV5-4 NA CASGNQLRASGRSTDTQYF TGTGCCAGCGGAAATCAACTGCGGGCTAGCGGGAGAAGCACAGATACGCAGTATTTT
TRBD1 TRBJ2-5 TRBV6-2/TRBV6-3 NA CASSYPGTGGWETQYF TGTGCCAGCAGTTACCCTGGGACAGGGGGCTGGGAGACCCAGTACTTC
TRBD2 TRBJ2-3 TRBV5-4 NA CASSRLLAGVSDTQYF TGTGCCAGCAGCAGACTACTAGCGGGAGTCTCAGATACGCAGTATTTT
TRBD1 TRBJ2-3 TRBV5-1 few CASSAGQGTDTQYF TGCGCCAGCAGCGCGGGACAGGGCACAGATACGCAGTATTTT